Here is one T cell receptor beta chain with its context. This clone was observed many times. The antigen this receptor binds is unknown. Per-base quality was not reported, and no clone a single base away is much larger than it. The CDR3 numbers 17 residues from cysteine through phenylalanine. The entry retains the CDR3 DNA only, 51 bases that are in frame from base 1. V is cut back by 5 bases and J by 9 bases, with 16 bases in the junction unmatched. CDR1 and CDR2 were assigned from the germline V gene (reference sequence) as SEHNR and FQNEAQ. Collaborating institutions collected whole blood in K2EDTA tubes following their own protocols. Collaborator samples were shipped for TCRbeta analysis as frozen whole blood, isolated PBMCs, or DNA extracted from either sample type. This sample is drawn from a study of blood T cell repertoires in COVID-19 (dated by TCRdb to 2019 to 2021). Regarding the study in general: Collaborator samples came from the United States, Italy and Spain and covered acute and convalescent phases of COVID-19. The material from the prospective study consisted of cDNA or gDNA derived from T cells, B-cell-depleted T cells, or PBMCs. The dataset comprised deeply sampled blood TCRbeta repertoires from subjects exposed to, actively infected with, or recovered from COVID-19. The repertoires were released in a freely available public database intended as a resource for research on the immune response to SARS-CoV-2. The samples were drawn from two sources: the first 160 participants of the ongoing ImmuneRACE study, and approximately 1,300 subjects contributed by 6 global collaborators. Sample metadata almost always included a de-identified subject ID, COVID-19 status, age in years and sex. Where available, HLA class I and class II types were taken from metadata supplied by the sample provider and were not determined by assay-based typing. Broader findings and caveats from the paper: Clinical and demographic metadata were provided uncurated, with the amount varying by source and participant.

TCRbeta CDR3 regions were amplified from genomic DNA by means of the immunoSEQ Assay, a bias-controlled multiplex PCR. Regarding the original processing steps: Within the assay, amplification of reference gene primers was used to estimate how many nucleated cells each sample contained. To quantify the absolute abundance of each unique TCRbeta CDR3 rearrangement, sequence reads were collapsed and filtered. For each sample, productive Simpson clonality was calculated as the square root of Simpson's diversity index across productive rearrangements. TCRdb stores this immuneACCESS table with in-frame sequences only. Part of the clones is absent; in the studies checked, under half of the shortfall reflects unresolved V genes, and no reason is known for the rest. That table furnishes V, J and clone size, whereas the DNA furnished D and trimming. The table for this sample lists around 120,000 clones; roughly 79% of them were counted only once. In total, the top ten clones hold 2.3% of the sample.

The chain links TRBV7-9 with TRBJ2-1; 10 central bases correspond to TRBD2. The sequence came from a man in his sixties or seventies with acute or convalescent COVID-19. The source material was peripheral blood. The nucleotide sequence is given as TGTGCCAGCAGCCCCGCTAGCGGGGGTTTTGGAAGTTCTGAGCAGTTCTTC. It is translated as CASSPASGGFGSSEQFF.